The 10 T cell receptor beta chains in this list originate from one sample, sequenced in a study of response to subunit inactivated influenza vaccine. A single record per CDR3 protein comes from TCRdb applying MiXCR to the RT-PCR reads. The sample lists around 190,000 distinct CDR3 sequences, about an eighth occurring once. The material was CD8+ T cells sorted from PBMCs, obtained 5 to 6 days after vaccination. The receptors originated from a man in his fifties or sixties who received an inactivated influenza vaccine.

Ten or more counts support this clonotype. The chain uses TRBV27 and TRBJ2-7; D not resolved. Germline CDR1 reads MNHEY; CDR2 reads SMNVEV (reference sequence). The CDR3 contains 14 residues. V lost 2 bases to trimming and J lost 1 base, with 9 bases between them. The chain's CDR3 is CASSLGRWSYEQYF. The CDR3 DNA follows: TGTGCCAGCAGTTTAGGCAGGTGGTCCTACGAGCAGTACTTC.

There are a few counts of this clonotype. The chain joins TRBV3-1 to TRBJ2-6; no clear D. Germline values: CDR1 LGHDT, CDR2 YNNKEL (reference sequence). Trimming stripped 3 bases from V and 1 base from J, with 10 bases between. The CDR3 has 16 amino acids. The CDR3 DNA reads as TGTGCCAGCAGCCATATGGGGATTTCTGGGGCCAACGTCCTGACTTTC. Translating gives CASSHMGISGANVLTF. The full variable domain, completed using reference TRBV3-1 and TRBJ2-6, is DTAVSQTPKYLVTQMGNDKSIKCEQNLGHDTMYWYKQDSKKFLKIMFSYNNKELIINETVPNRFSPKSPDKAHLNLHINSLELGDSAVYFCASSHMGISGANVLTFGAGSRLTVL.

This clonotype appeared a few times. The chain carries TRBV12-3 or TRBV12-4 and TRBJ2-7; D unresolved. This CDR3 contains 14 residues. The V and J ends lost 6 bases and 0 bases respectively, with 12 bases between them. CDR3 sequence: CASRPPISSYEQYF. In DNA, the CDR3 is TGTGCCAGCAGGCCTCCAATTAGCTCCTACGAGCAGTACTTC.

This clonotype has just a few counts. The V and J genes are TRBV28 and TRBJ2-1, with D perhaps matching TRBD2 (6 bases). Trimming took off 1 base at V and 3 bases at J, with 10 bases between the two ends. The CDR3 is 15 amino acids. CDR1 is MDHEN, CDR2 SYDVKM, per germline. The CDR3 sequence is CASSLLTGVYNEQFF. The DNA of the CDR3 is TGTGCCAGCAGTTTATTGACGGGAGTCTACAATGAGCAGTTCTTC.

This clonotype was seen a handful of times. The chain has TRBV19 and TRBJ1-5, with unresolved D. Trimming removed 3 bases at V and 7 bases at J, with 16 bases between. Germline V CDR1 and CDR2: LNHDA, SQIVND (reference sequence). This CDR3 is built from 15 residues. The CDR3 loop reads CASSIGTSRAQPQHF. The CDR3, as DNA: TGTGCCAGTAGTATCGGTACCTCCCGTGCACAGCCCCAGCATTTT. Drawing the rest from reference TRBV19 and TRBJ1-5, the complete variable domain is DGGITQSPKYLFRKEGQNVTLSCEQNLNHDAMYWYRQDPGQGLRLIYYSQIVNDFQKGDIAEGYSVSREKKESFPLTVTSAQKNPTAFYLCASSIGTSRAQPQHFGDGTRLSIL.

This clonotype came up a few times. The V call is TRBV4-2, the J call TRBJ1-2; TRBD1 might be the D (6 bases). The CDR3 runs 15 residues. Trimming stripped 4 bases from V and 1 base from J, with 13 bases between. Germline V CDR1 and CDR2: LGHNA, YNFKEQ. For the CDR3, the DNA is TGTGCCAGCAGCCCTAGACAGGAGAATAACTATGGCTACACCTTC. This codes for CASSPRQENNYGYTF.

This clonotype showed up just a few times. The chain combines TRBV29-1 with TRBJ2-1; D possibly corresponds to TRBD1 (5 bases). Trimming took off 4 bases at V and 9 bases at J, with 16 bases between the two ends. Germline V gene sequence: CDR1 SQVTM, CDR2 ANQGSEA. This CDR3 spans 13 amino acids. The CDR3 is CSVVAGYSGEQFF. DNA for the CDR3: TGCAGCGTTGTGGCAGGGTATTCTGGTGAGCAGTTCTTC.

This clonotype was picked up a small number of times. J is TRBJ2-2 and V is TRBV5-1; D is undetermined. This CDR3 is 14 amino acids long. Germline V gives CDR1 SGHRS, CDR2 YFSETQ. Trimming shortened V by 4 bases and J by 3 bases, and 10 bases separated the two germline ends. CDR3 loop: CASSPGSYTGELFF. Here the CDR3 DNA reads TGCGCCAGCAGCCCCGGGTCCTACACCGGGGAGCTGTTTTTT.

This clonotype was seen only a few times. The chain is built from TRBV7-9 and TRBJ2-1; TRBD2 agrees at 7 bases. V shed 1 base, J shed 6 bases, and the junction held 6 bases outside the gene matches. Germline CDR1 reads SEHNR; CDR2 reads FQNEAQ (reference sequence). The CDR3 length is 15 residues. The CDR3 reads CASSLGVGGGNEQFF. CDR3 in DNA: TGTGCCAGCAGCTTAGGTGTTGGCGGGGGCAATGAGCAGTTCTTC.

V usage is TRBV4-1 and J usage is TRBJ1-5; no reliable D call. The CDR3 extends over 15 amino acids. V lost 4 bases, J lost 1 base, and 11 bases lay in between. Germline V lookup: CDR1 MGHRA, CDR2 YSYEKL. DNA of the CDR3: TGCGCCAGCAGCCCCTACTTGGCGAGCAATCAGCCCCAGCATTTT. Translating gives CASSPYLASNQPQHF.